Sequencing of this TCR beta chain was carried out in a study of blood T cell repertoires in COVID-19. About the study: Samples representing acute and convalescent COVID-19 were sourced from the United States, Italy and Spain. Sample material is recorded as cDNA or gDNA derived from T cells, B-cell-depleted T cells, or PBMCs.

Profiled with immunoSEQ multiplex PCR; TCRdb holds only in-frame clones, not every one. The table records about 210,000 clones, over 80% of them present only once. V was clipped by 6 bases and J by 2 bases, with 14 bases between them. The CDR3 has 14 residues. CDR1 and CDR2 from the germline V gene are ENHRY and SYGVKD. This chain uses TRBV10-3 with TRBJ2-7; the D gene is possibly TRBD1 (6 bases). The receptor comes from a man in his fifties or sixties with COVID-19, enrolled during active disease. Sequencing was carried out using peripheral blood. As DNA, the CDR3 is TGTGCCATCAGGGACAGAGAAAGTACCTACGAGCAGTACTTC. It yields the protein CAIRDRESTYEQYF.